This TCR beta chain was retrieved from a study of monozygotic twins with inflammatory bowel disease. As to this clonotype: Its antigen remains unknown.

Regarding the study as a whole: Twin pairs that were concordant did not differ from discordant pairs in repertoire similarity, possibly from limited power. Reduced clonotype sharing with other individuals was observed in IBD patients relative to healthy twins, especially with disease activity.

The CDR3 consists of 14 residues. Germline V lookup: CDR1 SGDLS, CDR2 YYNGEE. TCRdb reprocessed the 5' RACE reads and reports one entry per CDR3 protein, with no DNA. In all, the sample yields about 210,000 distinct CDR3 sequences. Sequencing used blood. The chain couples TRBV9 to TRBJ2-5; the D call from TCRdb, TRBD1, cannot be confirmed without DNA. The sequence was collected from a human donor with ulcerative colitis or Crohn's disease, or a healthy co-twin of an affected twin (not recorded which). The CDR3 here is CASSVFSGKETQYF.